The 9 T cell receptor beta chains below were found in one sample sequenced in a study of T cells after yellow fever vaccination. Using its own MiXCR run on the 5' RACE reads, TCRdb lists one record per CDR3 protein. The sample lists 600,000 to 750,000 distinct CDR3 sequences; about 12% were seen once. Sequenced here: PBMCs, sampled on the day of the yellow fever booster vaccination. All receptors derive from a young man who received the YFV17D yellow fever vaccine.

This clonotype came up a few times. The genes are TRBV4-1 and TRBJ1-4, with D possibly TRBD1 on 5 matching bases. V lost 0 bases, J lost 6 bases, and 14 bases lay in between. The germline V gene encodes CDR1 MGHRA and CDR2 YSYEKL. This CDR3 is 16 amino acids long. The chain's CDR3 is CASSQDWTGRHEKLFF. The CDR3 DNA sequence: TGCGCCAGCAGCCAAGATTGGACGGGGCGGCATGAAAAACTGTTTTTT.

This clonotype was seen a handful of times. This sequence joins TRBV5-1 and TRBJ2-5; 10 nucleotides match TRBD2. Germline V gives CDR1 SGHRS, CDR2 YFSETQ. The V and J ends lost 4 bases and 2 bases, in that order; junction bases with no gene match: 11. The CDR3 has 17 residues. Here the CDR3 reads CASSPGTSASGQETQYF. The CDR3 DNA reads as TGCGCCAGCAGCCCCGGGACTAGCGCGAGTGGGCAAGAGACCCAGTACTTC.

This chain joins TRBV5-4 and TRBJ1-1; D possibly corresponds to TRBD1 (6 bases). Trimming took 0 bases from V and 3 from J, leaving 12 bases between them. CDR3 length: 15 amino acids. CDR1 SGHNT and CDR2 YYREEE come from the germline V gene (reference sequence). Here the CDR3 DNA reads TGTGCCAGCAGCTTGGCTCGGACAGCTTACACTGAAGCTTTCTTT. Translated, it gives CASSLARTAYTEAFF.

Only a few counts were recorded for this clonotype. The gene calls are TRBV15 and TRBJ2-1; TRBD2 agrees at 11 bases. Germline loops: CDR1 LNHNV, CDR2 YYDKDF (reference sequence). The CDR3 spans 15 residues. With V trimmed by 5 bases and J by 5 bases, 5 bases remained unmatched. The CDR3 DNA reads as TGTGCCACCAGCCAAAGACTAGCGGGGAACAATGAGCAGTTCTTC. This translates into CATSQRLAGNNEQFF.

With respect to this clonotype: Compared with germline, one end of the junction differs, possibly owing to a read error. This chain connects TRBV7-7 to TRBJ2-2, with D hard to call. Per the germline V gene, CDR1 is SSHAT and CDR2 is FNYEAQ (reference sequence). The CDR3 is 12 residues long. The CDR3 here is CASSPMAGELFF. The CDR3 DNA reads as TGTGCTAGCAGCCCAATGGCGGGGGAGCTGTTTTTT.

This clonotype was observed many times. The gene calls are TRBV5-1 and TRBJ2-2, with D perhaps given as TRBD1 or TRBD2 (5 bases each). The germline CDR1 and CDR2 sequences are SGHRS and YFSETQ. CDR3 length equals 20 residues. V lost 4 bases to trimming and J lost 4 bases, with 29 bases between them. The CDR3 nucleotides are TGCGCCAGCAGCCCCGGGCCTAGGCGTAGGCTCGGGGCGGTCACCGGGGAGCTGTTTTTT. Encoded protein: CASSPGPRRRLGAVTGELFF.

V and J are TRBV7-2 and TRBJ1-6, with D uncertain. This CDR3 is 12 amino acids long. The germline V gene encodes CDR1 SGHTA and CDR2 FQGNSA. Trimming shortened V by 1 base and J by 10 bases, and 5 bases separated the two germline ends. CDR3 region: CASSLGPSPLHF. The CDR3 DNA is TGTGCCAGCAGCTTAGGACCATCACCCCTCCACTTT.

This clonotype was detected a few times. The CDR3: CASSYRWTSGIGELFF. CDR3 nucleotides: TGTGCCAGCAGTTACCGATGGACTAGCGGGATCGGGGAGCTGTTTTTT. This rearrangement joins TRBV6-5 to TRBJ2-2; 12 bases are shared with TRBD2. V lost 2 bases to trimming and J lost 7 bases; unmatched junction nucleotides: 5. This CDR3 region has 16 residues. Germline V gene lookup returns CDR1 MNHEY and CDR2 SVGAGI.

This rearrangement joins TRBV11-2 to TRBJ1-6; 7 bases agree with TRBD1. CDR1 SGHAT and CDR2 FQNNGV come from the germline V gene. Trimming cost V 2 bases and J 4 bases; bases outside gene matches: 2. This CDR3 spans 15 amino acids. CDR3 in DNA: TGTGCCAGCAGCTTATTGGGACAGTATAATTCACCCCTCCACTTT. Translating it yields CASSLLGQYNSPLHF.